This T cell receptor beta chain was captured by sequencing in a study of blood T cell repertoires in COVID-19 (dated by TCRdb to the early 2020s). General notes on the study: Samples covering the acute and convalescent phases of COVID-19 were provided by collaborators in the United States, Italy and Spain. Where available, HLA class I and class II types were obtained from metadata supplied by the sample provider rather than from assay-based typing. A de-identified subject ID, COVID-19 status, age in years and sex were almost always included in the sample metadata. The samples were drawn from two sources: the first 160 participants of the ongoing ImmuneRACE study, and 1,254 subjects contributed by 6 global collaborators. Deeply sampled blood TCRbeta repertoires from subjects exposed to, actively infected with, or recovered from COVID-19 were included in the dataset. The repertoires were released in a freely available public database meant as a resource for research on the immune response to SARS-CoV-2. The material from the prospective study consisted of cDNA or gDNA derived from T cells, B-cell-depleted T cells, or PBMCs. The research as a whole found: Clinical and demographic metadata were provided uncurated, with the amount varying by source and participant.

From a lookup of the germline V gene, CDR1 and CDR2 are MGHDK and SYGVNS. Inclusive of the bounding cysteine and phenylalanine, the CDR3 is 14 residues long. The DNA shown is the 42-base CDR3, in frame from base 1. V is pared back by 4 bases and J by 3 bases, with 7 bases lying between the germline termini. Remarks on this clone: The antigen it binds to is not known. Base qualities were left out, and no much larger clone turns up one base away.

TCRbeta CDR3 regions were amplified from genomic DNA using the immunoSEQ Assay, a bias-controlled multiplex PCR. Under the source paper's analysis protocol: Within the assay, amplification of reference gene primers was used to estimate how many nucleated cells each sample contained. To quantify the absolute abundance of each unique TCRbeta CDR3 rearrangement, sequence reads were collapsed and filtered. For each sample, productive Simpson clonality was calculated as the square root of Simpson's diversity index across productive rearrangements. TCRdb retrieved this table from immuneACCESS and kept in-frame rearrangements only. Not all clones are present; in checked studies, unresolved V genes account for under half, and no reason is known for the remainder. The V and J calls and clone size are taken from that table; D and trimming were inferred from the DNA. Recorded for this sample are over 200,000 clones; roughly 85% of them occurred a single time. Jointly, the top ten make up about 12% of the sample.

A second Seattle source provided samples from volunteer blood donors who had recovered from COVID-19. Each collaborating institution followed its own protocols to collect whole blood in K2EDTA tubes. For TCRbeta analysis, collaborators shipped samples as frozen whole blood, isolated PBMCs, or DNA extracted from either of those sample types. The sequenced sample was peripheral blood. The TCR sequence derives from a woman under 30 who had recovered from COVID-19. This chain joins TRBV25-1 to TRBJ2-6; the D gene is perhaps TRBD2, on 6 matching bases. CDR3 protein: CASSGEVGANVLTF. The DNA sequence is TGTGCCAGCAGTGGGGAGGTTGGGGCCAACGTCCTGACTTTC.